The 15 T cell receptor beta chains reported below all come from one sample, sequenced in a study of Ad26.COV2.S vaccination and SARS-CoV-2 variants. Treatment denoted: around 19 received Ad26.COV2.S at low or high dose, single or two shots; several received placebo; per-sample allocation not given. The study sampled participants on day 63 after the first vaccine or placebo injection. The protocol was immunoSEQ multiplex PCR, while the TCRdb copy is restricted to in-frame clones and leaves out a portion. The profile shows 430,000 or so clones, around 90% of them singletons. Sequencing was performed on peripheral blood, taken in a trial of Ad26.COV2.S vaccine versus placebo. These receptors were obtained from a person between 18 and 65 years old who received the Ad26.COV2.S COVID-19 vaccine or a placebo.

A remark on this clone: One end of the junction does not line up with germline, which may come from a read error. The chain employs TRBV14 and TRBJ2-7; TRBD1 matches 8 bases. Germline values: CDR1 SGHDN, CDR2 FVKESK. The CDR3 contains 15 residues. Written as DNA, the CDR3 is TGTGCCAGCAGCAAAGACGGGACAGGATCCTACGAGCAGTACTTC. It specifies CASSKDGTGSYEQYF.

The V gene is TRBV7-2, the J gene TRBJ1-5, with 7 bases matching TRBD1. This CDR3 is 16 amino acids long. The J segment lost 0 bases and the V segment lost 0 bases, leaving 2 bases of the junction unmatched. Germline V gene lookup returns CDR1 SGHTA and CDR2 FQGNSA. CDR3 sequence: CASSLARGDSNQPQHF. The CDR3 region has the DNA TGTGCCAGCAGCTTAGCCAGGGGGGATAGCAATCAGCCCCAGCATTTT.

The chain joins TRBV4-2 to TRBJ2-1; the D is unclear. The CDR3 has 16 amino acids. Germline CDR1 and CDR2: LGHNA and YNFKEQ. V was pared by 0 bases and J by 7 bases, with 16 bases between. The CDR3 spells CASSQDVALPANEQFF. The DNA of the CDR3 is TGTGCCAGCAGCCAAGATGTGGCCCTCCCCGCGAATGAGCAGTTCTTC.

The chain recombines TRBV3-1 (or the pseudogene TRBV3-2) with TRBJ2-7; 13 bases are shared with TRBD2. The J segment lost 5 bases and the V segment lost 6 bases, leaving 7 bases of the junction unmatched. Germline V gives CDR1 LGHDT, CDR2 YNNKEL (reference sequence). The CDR3 length is 15 residues. CDR3 sequence: CASSVGTSGKNEQYF. CDR3 in DNA: TGTGCCAGCAGTGTAGGGACTAGCGGGAAGAACGAGCAGTACTTC.

The table lists this clone with a count of one. CDR3 DNA sequence: TGCGCCAGCAGCCTGACAGAGAACACTGAAGCTTTCTTT. Protein sequence: CASSLTENTEAFF. The chain links TRBV4-1 to TRBJ1-1; D perhaps matches TRBD1 (5 bases). In germline, CDR1 is MGHRA, CDR2 YSYEKL. Trimming removed 4 bases from V and 1 base from J, with 7 bases in between. The CDR3 extends over 13 amino acids.

The genes are TRBV4-1 and TRBJ1-4; unclear D gene. The germline CDR1 and CDR2 sequences are MGHRA and YSYEKL. This CDR3 spans 15 amino acids. V was pared by 3 bases and J by 0 bases, with 8 bases between. Here the CDR3 reads CASSHARTTNEKLFF. The CDR3 DNA reads as TGCGCCAGCAGCCACGCCCGAACAACTAATGAAAAACTGTTTTTT.

The gene calls are TRBV12-5 and TRBJ2-7, with 10 bases identical to TRBD1. Trimming took 6 bases from V and 12 from J; bases not matched to a gene: 11. The CDR3 is 13 amino acids. The germline gives CDR1 LGHNT, CDR2 FRNRAP. The CDR3 nucleotides are TGTGCTAGTGGCAAAAATGACAGGGGGCATTTGTACTTC. Protein: CASGKNDRGHLYF.

CDR3 in amino acids: CASSFRGSDEQYF. As DNA, the CDR3 is TGTGCCAGCAGCTTCAGGGGTAGTGACGAGCAGTACTTC. V is TRBV11-2 and J is TRBJ2-7; TRBD1 is a possible D gene (6 bases). Germline values: CDR1 SGHAT, CDR2 FQNNGV. The CDR3 extends over 13 amino acids. V was clipped by 3 bases and J by 5 bases, with 11 bases between them.

This sequence joins TRBV12-5 and TRBJ1-2, with a possible D match to TRBD1 (5 bases). This CDR3 spans 15 amino acids. V lost 6 bases, J lost 4 bases, and 18 bases lay in between. Germline CDR1 LGHNT, CDR2 FRNRAP. The CDR3 DNA reads TGTGCTAGTGGGCCCCAACGGGGGAGGGGCTATGGCTACACCTTC. Its protein is CASGPQRGRGYGYTF.

In DNA form, the CDR3 reads TGTGCCAGCAGCTTAGCAAGGCGGCGGGATCAAGAGACCCAGTACTTC. Amino acids: CASSLARRRDQETQYF. V and J are TRBV7-8 and TRBJ2-5, with a tentative D call TRBD2 (6 bases). This CDR3 is built from 16 residues. Trimming cost V 0 bases and J 2 bases, with 13 bases left between them. Germline V CDR1 and CDR2: SGHVS, FQNEAQ.

The chain recombines TRBV21-1 with TRBJ2-2; the D call of TRBD1 is as the table states it, not checked on the DNA. TRBV21-1 is classified as a pseudogene. The CDR3 is 13 amino acids. CDR3 residues: CASKSQGTGELFF. For the CDR3, the DNA is TGTGCCAGCAAATCTCAGGGCACCGGGGAGCTGTTTTTT.

The rearrangement links TRBV10-3 to TRBJ1-6; TRBD1 matches at 9 bases. The CDR3 loop spans 16 amino acids. CDR1 and CDR2 from the germline V gene are ENHRY and SYGVKD. With V trimmed by 1 base and J by 8 bases, 6 bases remained unmatched. The CDR3 sequence is CAISEFDRGSHSPLHF. The CDR3 DNA is TGTGCCATCAGTGAGTTCGACAGGGGGTCTCATTCACCCCTCCACTTT.

V gene TRBV18 combines with J gene TRBJ2-1; TRBD2 is a possible D gene (5 bases). The CDR3 loop spans 14 amino acids. The V gene lost 4 bases and the J gene lost 4 bases, with 11 bases spanning the gap. CDR1 is KGHSH, CDR2 LQKENI, per germline. In DNA form, the CDR3 reads TGTGCCAGCTCACTCCTCGAGGGTTACAATGAGCAGTTCTTC. Amino acid sequence: CASSLLEGYNEQFF.

V and J are TRBV4-1 and TRBJ2-1, with TRBD2 matching 11 bases. Trimming took 1 base from V and 5 from J; bases not matched to a gene: 10. Germline-derived CDR1 and CDR2 are MGHRA and YSYEKL. The CDR3 is 18 amino acids. Here the CDR3 reads CASSQVPRSGRVDNEQFF. As DNA, the CDR3 is TGCGCCAGCAGCCAAGTTCCCCGTAGCGGGAGGGTAGACAATGAGCAGTTCTTC.

This clone has only a few counts. This sample includes further DNA sequences coding for the same CDR3. The gene calls are TRBV12-3 or TRBV12-4 and TRBJ1-1; D gene unclear. The V and J ends lost 3 bases and 1 base respectively, with 3 bases between them. The CDR3 consists of 12 residues. CDR3 in amino acids: CASSLGNTEAFF. In DNA, the CDR3 is TGTGCCAGCAGTTTGGGGAACACTGAAGCTTTCTTT.